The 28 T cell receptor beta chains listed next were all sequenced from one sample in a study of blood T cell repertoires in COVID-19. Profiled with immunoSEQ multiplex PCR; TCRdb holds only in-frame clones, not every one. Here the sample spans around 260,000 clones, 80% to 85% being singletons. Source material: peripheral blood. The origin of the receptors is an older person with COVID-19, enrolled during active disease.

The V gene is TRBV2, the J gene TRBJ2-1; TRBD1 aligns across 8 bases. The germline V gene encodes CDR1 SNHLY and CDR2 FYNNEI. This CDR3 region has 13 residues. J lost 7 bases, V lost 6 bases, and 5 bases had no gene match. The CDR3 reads CASREDRANEQFF. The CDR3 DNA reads TGTGCCAGCAGGGAGGACAGGGCGAATGAGCAGTTCTTC.

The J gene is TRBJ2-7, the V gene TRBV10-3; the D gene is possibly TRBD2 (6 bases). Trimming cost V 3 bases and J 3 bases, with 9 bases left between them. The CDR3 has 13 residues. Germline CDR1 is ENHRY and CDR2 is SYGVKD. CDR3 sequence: CAISDGGDYEQYF. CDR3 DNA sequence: TGTGCCATCAGTGATGGCGGGGACTACGAGCAGTACTTC.

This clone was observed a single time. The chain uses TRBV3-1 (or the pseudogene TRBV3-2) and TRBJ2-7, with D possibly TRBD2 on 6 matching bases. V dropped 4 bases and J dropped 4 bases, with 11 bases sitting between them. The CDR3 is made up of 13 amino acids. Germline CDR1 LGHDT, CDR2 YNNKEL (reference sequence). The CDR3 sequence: CASSPNGGYEQYF. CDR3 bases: TGTGCCAGCAGCCCAAACGGGGGATACGAGCAGTACTTC.

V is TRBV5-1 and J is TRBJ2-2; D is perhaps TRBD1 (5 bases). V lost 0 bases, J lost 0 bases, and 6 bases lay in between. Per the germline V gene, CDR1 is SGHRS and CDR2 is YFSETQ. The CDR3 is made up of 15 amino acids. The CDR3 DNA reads TGCGCCAGCAGCTTGGGACAGTCGAACACCGGGGAGCTGTTTTTT. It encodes CASSLGQSNTGELFF.

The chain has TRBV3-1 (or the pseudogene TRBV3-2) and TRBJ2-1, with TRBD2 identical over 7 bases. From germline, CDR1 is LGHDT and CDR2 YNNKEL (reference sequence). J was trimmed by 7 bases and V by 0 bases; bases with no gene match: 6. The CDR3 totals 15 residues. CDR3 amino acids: CASSQDRGRENEQFF. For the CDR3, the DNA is TGTGCCAGCAGCCAAGATAGAGGGAGGGAGAATGAGCAGTTCTTC.

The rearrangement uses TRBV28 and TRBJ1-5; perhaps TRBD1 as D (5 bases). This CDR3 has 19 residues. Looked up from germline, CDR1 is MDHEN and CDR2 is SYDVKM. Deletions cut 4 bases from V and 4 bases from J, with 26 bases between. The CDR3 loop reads CASSSPPWRLGGRNQPQHF. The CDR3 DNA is TGTGCCAGCAGTTCTCCCCCTTGGAGGTTGGGGGGTAGGAATCAGCCCCAGCATTTT.

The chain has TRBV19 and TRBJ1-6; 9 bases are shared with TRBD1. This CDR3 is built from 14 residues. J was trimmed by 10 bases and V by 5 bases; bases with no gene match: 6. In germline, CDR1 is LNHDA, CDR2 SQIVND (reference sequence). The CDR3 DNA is TGTGCCAGTAGTCTGCGGGACAGGGAATCACCCCTCCACTTT. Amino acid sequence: CASSLRDRESPLHF.

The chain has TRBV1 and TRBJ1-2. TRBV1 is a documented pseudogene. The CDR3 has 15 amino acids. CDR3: CTSSPTHPVNYGYTF. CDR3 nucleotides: TGCACCAGCAGCCCAACCCATCCGGTAAACTATGGCTACACCTTC.

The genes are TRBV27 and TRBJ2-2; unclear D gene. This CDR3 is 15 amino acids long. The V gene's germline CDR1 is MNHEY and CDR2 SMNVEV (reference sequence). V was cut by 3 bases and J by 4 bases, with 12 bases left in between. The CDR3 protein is CASSLIAAFTGELFF. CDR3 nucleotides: TGTGCCAGCAGTTTGATAGCAGCATTCACCGGGGAGCTGTTTTTT.

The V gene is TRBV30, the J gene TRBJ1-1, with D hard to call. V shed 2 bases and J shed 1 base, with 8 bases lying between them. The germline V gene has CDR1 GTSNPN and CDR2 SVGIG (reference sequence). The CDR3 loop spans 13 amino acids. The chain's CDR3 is CAWSRSGNTEAFF. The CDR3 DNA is TGTGCCTGGAGTCGGTCAGGGAACACTGAAGCTTTCTTT. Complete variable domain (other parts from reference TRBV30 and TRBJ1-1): SQTIHQWPATLVQPVGSPLSLECTVEGTSNPNLYWYRQAAGRGLQLLFYSVGIGQISSEVPQNLSASRPQDRQFILSSKKLLLSDSGFYLCAWSRSGNTEAFFGQGTRLTVV.

The DNA for the CDR3 is TGTGCCAGTAGCCGATCGACAGGGAGTGGCTACACCTTC. Its protein is CASSRSTGSGYTF. This chain joins TRBV19 and TRBJ1-2; 7 bases align to TRBD1. This CDR3 has 13 residues. Unmatched junction bases numbered 8, after V lost 6 bases and J lost 7 bases. Germline loops: CDR1 LNHDA, CDR2 SQIVND (reference sequence).

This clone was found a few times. The CDR3 spells CASSVGGTGNQPQHF. The CDR3 DNA sequence: TGTGCCAGCAGCGTAGGGGGGACAGGGAATCAGCCCCAGCATTTT. This chain links TRBV9 with TRBJ1-5; 9 positions agree with TRBD1. The CDR3 consists of 15 residues. Per germline, CDR1 SGDLS and CDR2 YYNGEE. V lost 0 bases and J lost 4; bases outside the gene matches: 2.

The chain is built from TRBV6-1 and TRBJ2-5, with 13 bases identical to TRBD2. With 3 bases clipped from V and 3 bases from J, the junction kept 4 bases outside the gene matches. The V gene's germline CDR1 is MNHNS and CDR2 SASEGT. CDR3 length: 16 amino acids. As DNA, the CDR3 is TGTGCCAGCAGTGACACTAGCGGGGGGGCCGAAGAGACCCAGTACTTC. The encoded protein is CASSDTSGGAEETQYF.

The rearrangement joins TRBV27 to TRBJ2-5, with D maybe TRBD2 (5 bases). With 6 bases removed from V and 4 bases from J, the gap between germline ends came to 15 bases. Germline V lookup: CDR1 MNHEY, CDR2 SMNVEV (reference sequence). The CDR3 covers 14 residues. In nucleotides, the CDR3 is TGTGCCAGCAGAAAACTAGAGCCCCGAGAGACCCAGTACTTC. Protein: CASRKLEPRETQYF.

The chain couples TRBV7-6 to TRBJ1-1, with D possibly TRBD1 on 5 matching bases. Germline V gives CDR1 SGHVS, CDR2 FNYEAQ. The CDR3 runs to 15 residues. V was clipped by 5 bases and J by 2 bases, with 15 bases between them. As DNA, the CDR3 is TGTGCCAGCAGCCGAGGCCAAGGGGTAAACACTGAAGCTTTCTTT. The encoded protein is CASSRGQGVNTEAFF.

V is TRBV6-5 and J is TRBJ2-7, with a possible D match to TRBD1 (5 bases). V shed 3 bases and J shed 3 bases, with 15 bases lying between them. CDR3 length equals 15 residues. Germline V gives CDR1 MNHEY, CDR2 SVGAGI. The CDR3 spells CASSYAAGPSYEQYF. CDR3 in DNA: TGTGCCAGCAGTTATGCGGCAGGGCCTAGCTACGAGCAGTACTTC.

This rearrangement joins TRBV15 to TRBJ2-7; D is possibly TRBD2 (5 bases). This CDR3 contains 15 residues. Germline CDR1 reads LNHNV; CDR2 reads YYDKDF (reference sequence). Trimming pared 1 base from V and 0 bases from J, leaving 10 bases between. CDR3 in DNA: TGTGCCACCAGCAGAGCGAGCGGTAGCTCCTACGAGCAGTACTTC. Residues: CATSRASGSSYEQYF.

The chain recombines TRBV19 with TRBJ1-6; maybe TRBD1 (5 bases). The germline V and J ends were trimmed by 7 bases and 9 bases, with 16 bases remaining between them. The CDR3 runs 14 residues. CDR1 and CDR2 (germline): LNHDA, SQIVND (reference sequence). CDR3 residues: CASKAGGAGSPLHF. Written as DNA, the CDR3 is TGTGCCAGTAAAGCAGGCGGGGCCGGTTCACCCCTCCACTTT.

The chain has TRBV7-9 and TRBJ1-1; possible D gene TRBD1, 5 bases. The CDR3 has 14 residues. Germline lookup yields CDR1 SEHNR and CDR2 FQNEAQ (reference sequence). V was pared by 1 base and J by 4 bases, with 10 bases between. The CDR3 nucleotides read TGTGCCAGCAGCTTAGAAGCGGGGGGCACTGAAGCTTTCTTT. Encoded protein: CASSLEAGGTEAFF.

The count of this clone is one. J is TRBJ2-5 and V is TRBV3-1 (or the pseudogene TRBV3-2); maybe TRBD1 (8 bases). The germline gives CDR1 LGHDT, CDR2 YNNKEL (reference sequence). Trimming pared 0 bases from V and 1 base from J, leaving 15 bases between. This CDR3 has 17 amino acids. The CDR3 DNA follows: TGTGCCAGCAGCCAAGAAACAGGGGGGGGTAGCCAAGAGACCCAGTACTTC. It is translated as CASSQETGGGSQETQYF.

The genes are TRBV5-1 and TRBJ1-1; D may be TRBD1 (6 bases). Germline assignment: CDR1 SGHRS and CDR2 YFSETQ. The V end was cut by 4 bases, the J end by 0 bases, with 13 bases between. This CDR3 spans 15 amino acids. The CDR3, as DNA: TGCGCCAGCAGCCCAGGGGATTGGGTGAACACTGAAGCTTTCTTT. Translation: CASSPGDWVNTEAFF.

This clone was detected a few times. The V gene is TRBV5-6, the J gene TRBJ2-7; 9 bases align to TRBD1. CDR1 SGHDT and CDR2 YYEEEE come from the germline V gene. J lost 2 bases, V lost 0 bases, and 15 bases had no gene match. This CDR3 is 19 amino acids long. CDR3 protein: CASSLGPTGGGVWAYEQYF. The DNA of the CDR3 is TGTGCCAGCAGCTTGGGTCCCACAGGGGGCGGAGTTTGGGCCTACGAGCAGTACTTC.

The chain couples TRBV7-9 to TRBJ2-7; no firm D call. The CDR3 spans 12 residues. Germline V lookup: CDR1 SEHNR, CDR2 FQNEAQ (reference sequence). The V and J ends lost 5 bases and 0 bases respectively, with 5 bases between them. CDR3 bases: TGTGCCAGCAGCCTCAGCTCCTACGAGCAGTACTTC. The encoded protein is CASSLSSYEQYF.

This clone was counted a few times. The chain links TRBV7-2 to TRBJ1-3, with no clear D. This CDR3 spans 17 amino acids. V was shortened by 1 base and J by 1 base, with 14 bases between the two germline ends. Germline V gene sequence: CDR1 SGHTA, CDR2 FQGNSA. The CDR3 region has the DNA TGTGCCAGCAGCTTAGGCGAGGGCCCTAGATCTGGAAACACCATATATTTT. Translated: CASSLGEGPRSGNTIYF.

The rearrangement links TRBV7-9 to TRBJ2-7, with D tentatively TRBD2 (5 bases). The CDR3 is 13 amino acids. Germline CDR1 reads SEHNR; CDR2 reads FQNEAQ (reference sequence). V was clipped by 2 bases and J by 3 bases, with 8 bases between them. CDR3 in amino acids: CASSLTRGYEQYF. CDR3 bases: TGTGCCAGCAGCTTAACCCGGGGCTACGAGCAGTACTTC.

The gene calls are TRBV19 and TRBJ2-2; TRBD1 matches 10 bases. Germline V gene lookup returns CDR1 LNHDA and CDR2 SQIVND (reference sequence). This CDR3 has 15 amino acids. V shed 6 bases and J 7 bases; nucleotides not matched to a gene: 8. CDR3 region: CASSRPGQGFGELFF. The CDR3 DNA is TGTGCCAGTAGCCGGCCGGGACAGGGGTTCGGGGAGCTGTTTTTT. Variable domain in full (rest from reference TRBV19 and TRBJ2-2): DGGITQSPKYLFRKEGQNVTLSCEQNLNHDAMYWYRQDPGQGLRLIYYSQIVNDFQKGDIAEGYSVSREKKESFPLTVTSAQKNPTAFYLCASSRPGQGFGELFFGEGSRLTVL.

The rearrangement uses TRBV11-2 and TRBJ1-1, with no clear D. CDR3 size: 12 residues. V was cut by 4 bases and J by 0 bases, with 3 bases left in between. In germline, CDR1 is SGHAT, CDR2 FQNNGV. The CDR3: CASSSMNTEAFF. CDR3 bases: TGTGCCAGCAGCTCCATGAACACTGAAGCTTTCTTT.

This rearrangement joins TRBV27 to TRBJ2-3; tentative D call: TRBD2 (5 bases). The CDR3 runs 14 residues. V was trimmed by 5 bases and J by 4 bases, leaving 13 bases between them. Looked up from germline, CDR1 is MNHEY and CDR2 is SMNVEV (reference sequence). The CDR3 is CASSPRVRADTQYF. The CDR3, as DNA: TGTGCCAGCAGTCCCCGGGTGAGGGCAGATACGCAGTATTTT.